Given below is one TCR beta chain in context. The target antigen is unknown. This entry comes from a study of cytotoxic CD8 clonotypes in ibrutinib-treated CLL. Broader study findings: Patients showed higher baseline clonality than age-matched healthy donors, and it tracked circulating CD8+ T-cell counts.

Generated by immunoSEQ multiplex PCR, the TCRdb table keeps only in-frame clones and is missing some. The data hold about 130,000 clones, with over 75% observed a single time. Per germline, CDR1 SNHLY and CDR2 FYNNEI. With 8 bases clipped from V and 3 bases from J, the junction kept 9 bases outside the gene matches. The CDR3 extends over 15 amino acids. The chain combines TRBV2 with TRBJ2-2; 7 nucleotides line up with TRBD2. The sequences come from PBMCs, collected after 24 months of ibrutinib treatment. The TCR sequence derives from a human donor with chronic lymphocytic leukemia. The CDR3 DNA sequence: TGTGCCAGCGGAGGTAGCGGGCGATACACCGGGGAGCTGTTTTTT. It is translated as CASGGSGRYTGELFF.